One T cell receptor (beta chain) is described in this entry. Only a few counts were recorded for this clonotype. The antigen it recognizes is unknown. One base away there is no much larger clone; base qualities are not given. V was cut back by 4 bases and J by 4 bases, leaving a gap of 12 bases between them. Counted from cysteine to phenylalanine, this CDR3 has 13 amino acids. Only the CDR3 DNA stays, 39 bases, in frame from base 1. CDR1 and CDR2, per the germline V gene, are SGDLS and YYNGEE. TCR beta CDR3 regions were amplified from RNA transcripts. The first round of RT-PCR for the TCR CDR3 was performed with the HTBI primer set and the Qiagen OneStep RT-PCR kit. Libraries were constructed in a second round of multiplex PCR, after which size selection and purification were performed. The libraries were sequenced on an Illumina HiSeq2000 using paired-end 100 bp reads. The paper's data handling went like this. SOAPnuke was used to process the raw data, removing reads that contained adapters or uncalled bases, had a mean Phred below 15, or lacked an exact match to the constant primer or identifier. High-quality paired reads were merged with COPE v1.2.5, and unique nucleotide sequences were defined as clonotypes. Clonotypes were aligned to IMGT TRBV, TRBD and TRBJ reference segments using MiTCR v1.1. The analysis was restricted to V-J combinations with a frequency above 0.0001, which together covered about 99% of the repertoires. The TCS score was defined as the ratio of F50 (clonal expansion) to E x V (chaos), calculated using BLOSUM62-based TCRdist between CDR3 peptides within each V-J. Welch's t-statistics and random forest reduced 514 V-J features to 10 to 15, which were used in a naive Bayes classifier (R e1071). The public sequencing data were trimmed at Q25 with fastp and processed into clonotypes with MiXCR by TCRdb, which kept only in-frame beta chains. Merged by CDR3 protein, the rows form single entries marked with the most common genes and DNA. TCRdb assigned the V and J calls; the authors' analysis was not used. This sample lists more than 300,000 distinct CDR3 sequences; approximately 18% were detected once. The ten largest clones represent about a third of the sample.

The data originate from a study of T cells in Graves' hyperthyroidism and ophthalmopathy (dated by TCRdb to about 2019). Concerning the study at large: Peripheral blood samples were taken at the time of initial diagnosis, prior to any treatment. To identify distinguishing TCR V-J signatures, a discovery cohort of 90 to 100 patients was used, comprising 40 to 45 with Graves' ophthalmopathy and approximately 57 with stable Graves' hyperthyroidism. Prospective prediction of ophthalmopathy was tested in an independent validation cohort of approximately 19 hyperthyroidism patients and 17 patients who later progressed to ophthalmopathy. The approximately 100 discovery patients were randomly split 7:3 into training and test sets. The study also compared thyroid tissue and blood T-cell repertoires from over 5 Graves' hyperthyroidism patients. Following sampling, methimazole starting at 30 mg daily was given to hyperthyroidism patients, and high-dose intravenous methylprednisolone was given to ophthalmopathy patients. The paper describes TCR Vbeta CDR3 sequencing of 140 or so peripheral blood samples, made up of around 41 ophthalmopathy patients, some 76 hyperthyroidism patients and approximately 17 progressor patients.

Hyperthyroidism patients were aged 18 to 65 years and newly diagnosed, with disease duration of less than 2 months. Patients with uncontrolled infections, other autoimmune diseases, pregnancy or lactation were excluded. Diagnoses were based on clinical symptoms, serum thyroxine and TRAb, thyroid ultrasound and orbital computed tomography. Blood from progressor patients was drawn when they were first diagnosed with hyperthyroidism, before any ophthalmopathy symptoms appeared. PBMCs were isolated from about 9.1 ml of fresh peripheral blood by Ficoll-Paque density gradient centrifugation. Progressor patients were initially diagnosed with Graves' hyperthyroidism and developed ophthalmopathy during follow-up. Trizol reagent was used to extract total RNA, and RNA quality was then checked on an Agilent 2100 Bioanalyzer. Beyond this particular receptor, the publication reports: Sample size was not statistically predetermined, and blinding of investigators to group allocation was not performed. Blood samples also contained most of the expanded thyroid clonotypes (frequency above 0.001), which suggests that blood repertoires may reflect thyroid immune responses. During validation, the model predicted progression to ophthalmopathy a median of about 5.9 months ahead of onset, with approximately 71% sensitivity and under 85% specificity. Ophthalmopathy was separated from stable hyperthyroidism by a 13 V-J signature model, with about 88% sensitivity and approximately 81% specificity obtained in cross-validation and 80%/75% obtained in testing.

Sequencing input: blood. The V and J genes are TRBV9 and TRBJ2-7; TRBD1 is perhaps the D gene, given 6 matching bases. The sequence came from a woman in her twenties or thirties with Graves' hyperthyroidism that later progressed to Graves' ophthalmopathy. The CDR3 protein: CASSSGRGYEQYF. The nucleotides read TGTGCCAGCAGCAGCGGCAGGGGTTACGAGCAGTACTTC.